The 23 T cell receptor beta chains in this list originate from one sample, sequenced in a study of T cells in Graves' hyperthyroidism and ophthalmopathy. It was RNA transcripts that yielded the amplified TCR beta CDR3 regions. The study used the HTBI primer set for a first-round RT-PCR of the TCR CDR3. TCRdb used MiXCR to reprocess the multiplex PCR reads, holding one entry per CDR3 protein. The profile shows approximately 530,000 distinct CDR3 sequences, 16% of them singletons. The sequencing input was blood. Receptors originate from a woman younger than 30 with Graves' hyperthyroidism.

This clonotype turned up a few times. The V call is TRBV11-2, the J call TRBJ2-7; 14 bases fit TRBD2. Per the germline V gene, CDR1 is SGHAT and CDR2 is FQNNGV. The CDR3 length is 16 residues. J was trimmed by 2 bases and V by 3 bases; bases with no gene match: 3. The DNA of the CDR3 is TGTGCCAGCAGCTTGGGACTAGCGGGAGAAGCCTACGAGCAGTACTTC. Translating gives CASSLGLAGEAYEQYF.

Concerning this clonotype itself: A much larger clone differs from this one at a single base, so this may be a read error. The chain has TRBV7-2 and TRBJ2-1; D is undetermined. This CDR3 is 13 amino acids long. The V and J ends lost 5 bases and 5 bases respectively, with 10 bases between them. Germline CDR1 is SGHTA and CDR2 is FQGNSA. CDR3 DNA: TGTGCCAGCAGCCTCCGCCAAGACAATGAGCAGTTCTTC. As protein: CASSLRQDNEQFF.

This clonotype has at least ten counts. The CDR3 here is CASSYRKGGGRGNEQFF. DNA of the CDR3: TGTGCCAGCAGTTATCGCAAGGGTGGCGGGAGGGGGAATGAGCAGTTCTTC. The gene calls are TRBV6-1 and TRBJ2-1; 9 positions match TRBD2. This CDR3 region has 17 residues. Germline CDR1 reads MNHNS; CDR2 reads SASEGT. The V segment lost 5 bases and the J segment 7 bases; nucleotides outside the gene matches: 15.

This clonotype was seen only a few times. The chain recombines TRBV4-1 with TRBJ2-3; D is perhaps TRBD2 (5 bases). Germline lookup yields CDR1 MGHRA and CDR2 YSYEKL. CDR3 length: 15 residues. With 0 bases removed from V and 2 bases from J, the gap between germline ends came to 9 bases. Here the CDR3 DNA reads TGCGCCAGCAGCCAAGATCGACTATTCACAGATACGCAGTATTTT. Protein product: CASSQDRLFTDTQYF.

This clonotype was found many times. CDR3 sequence: CASSRQGVYEQYF. The CDR3 DNA sequence: TGTGCCAGCAGTAGACAGGGGGTCTACGAGCAGTACTTC. The J gene is TRBJ2-7, the V gene TRBV6-1, with TRBD1 identical over 9 bases. The CDR3 extends over 13 amino acids. Trimming at V came to 5 bases and at J to 3 bases, leaving 2 bases not matched to a gene. Per germline, CDR1 MNHNS and CDR2 SASEGT.

This clonotype has a count of ten or more. V usage is TRBV7-2 and J usage is TRBJ1-4, with D unclear. Looked up from germline, CDR1 is SGHTA and CDR2 is FQGNSA. CDR3 length equals 15 residues. V was pared by 2 bases and J by 5 bases, with 12 bases between. The CDR3 sequence is CASSLSPPPNEKLFF. The CDR3 DNA is TGTGCCAGCAGCTTATCCCCACCGCCGAATGAAAAACTGTTTTTT.

This clonotype showed up many times. V is TRBV5-1 and J is TRBJ1-3, with D hard to call. V gave up 1 base and J gave up 4 bases, with 9 bases separating them. The germline V gene has CDR1 SGHRS and CDR2 YFSETQ. The CDR3 contains 14 residues. In DNA, the CDR3 is TGCGCCAGCAGCTTGACGTCTGGGGGAAACACCATATATTTT. Amino acid sequence: CASSLTSGGNTIYF.

The table lists this clonotype with a few counts. The chain joins TRBV28 to TRBJ1-5, with 7 nucleotides matching TRBD1. Unmatched junction bases numbered 14, after V lost 3 bases and J lost 0 bases. The germline gives CDR1 MDHEN, CDR2 SYDVKM. The CDR3 is 19 amino acids. CDR3 coding DNA: TGTGCCAGCAGTTTTATGGGGAGGGGGCCAGAAATTAGCAATCAGCCCCAGCATTTT. Protein: CASSFMGRGPEISNQPQHF.

The V call is TRBV15, the J call TRBJ2-7; D possibly uses TRBD1 or TRBD2 (7 bases each). Per germline, CDR1 LNHNV and CDR2 YYDKDF (reference sequence). The CDR3 is made up of 15 amino acids. V was trimmed by 2 bases and J by 3 bases, leaving 14 bases between them. The CDR3 spells CATSRRAGGDYEQYF. The CDR3 DNA follows: TGTGCCACCAGCAGACGGGCAGGGGGGGACTACGAGCAGTACTTC.

In this sample, this clonotype turned up many times. CDR3 bases: TGTGCCAGCAGTTTTTTCCAGGGGGCAGGAGATACGCAGTATTTT. Its translation: CASSFFQGAGDTQYF. The chain employs TRBV12-3 or TRBV12-4 and TRBJ2-3; 8 bases line up with TRBD1. The CDR3 has 15 amino acids. J lost 5 bases, V lost 3 bases, and 7 bases had no gene match.

V usage is TRBV18 and J usage is TRBJ2-1, with D tentatively TRBD2 (6 bases). Trimming removed 0 bases from V and 7 bases from J, with 13 bases in between. Germline CDR1 KGHSH, CDR2 LQKENI. The CDR3 spans 15 residues. CDR3 DNA sequence: TGTGCCAGCTCACCACCGGCGGGGCTGGGGAATGAGCAGTTCTTC. The encoded protein is CASSPPAGLGNEQFF.

This clonotype was observed at least ten times. This rearrangement joins TRBV15 to TRBJ2-3, with D hard to call. With 0 bases removed from V and 7 bases from J, the gap between germline ends came to 11 bases. The germline V gene has CDR1 LNHNV and CDR2 YYDKDF (reference sequence). The length of the CDR3 is 14 residues. CDR3 coding DNA: TGTGCCACCAGCAGAGAAACAGCGTACTATACGCAGTATTTT. Its protein product is CATSRETAYYTQYF. The entire variable domain, with the rest obtained from reference TRBV15 and TRBJ2-3, is as follows: DAMVIQNPRYQVTQFGKPVTLSCSQTLNHNVMYWYQQKSSQAPKLLFHYYDKDFNNEADTPDNFQSRRPNTSFCFLDIRSPGLGDTAMYLCATSRETAYYTQYFGPGTRLTVL.

This clonotype was counted many times. The chain links TRBV20-1 to TRBJ1-1; 7 nucleotides align to TRBD1. The V gene's germline CDR1 is DFQATT and CDR2 SNEGSKA (reference sequence). With 4 bases clipped from V and 2 bases from J, the junction kept 7 bases outside the gene matches. This CDR3 has 14 residues. CDR3 DNA sequence: TGCAGTGCTACAGGACAGGCCCCTAACACTGAAGCTTTCTTT. Translated: CSATGQAPNTEAFF.

This clonotype was observed a handful of times. The chain links TRBV29-1 to TRBJ1-1; a weak D match, TRBD1 (5 bases). The germline gives CDR1 SQVTM, CDR2 ANQGSEA. The V end lost 8 bases, the J end lost 5 bases, and 15 bases lay between the germline ends. The CDR3 runs 12 residues. The CDR3 loop is CSSRAGGTEAFF. Written as DNA, the CDR3 is TGCAGCTCAAGGGCCGGGGGGACTGAAGCTTTCTTT.

This sequence joins TRBV28 and TRBJ1-4, with D perhaps TRBD1 (5 bases). The CDR3 has 13 amino acids. CDR1 is MDHEN, CDR2 SYDVKM, per germline. V dropped 3 bases and J dropped 7 bases, with 9 bases sitting between them. The CDR3 region has the DNA TGTGCCAGCAGTTTGTCAGGGTTTGAAAAACTGTTTTTT. Translation gives CASSLSGFEKLFF. The variable domain in full, completed from reference TRBV28 and TRBJ1-4, reads DVKVTQSSRYLVKRTGEKVFLECVQDMDHENMFWYRQDPGLGLRLIYFSYDVKMKEKGDIPEGYSVSREKKERFSLILESASTNQTSMYLCASSLSGFEKLFFGSGTQLSVL.

This clonotype was seen only a few times. A clone one base away is much larger, so this may be a read error. The rearrangement joins TRBV3-1 to TRBJ2-1, with 12 positions matching TRBD2. The CDR3 length is 14 residues. In germline, CDR1 is LGHDT, CDR2 YNNKEL (reference sequence). V lost 3 bases to trimming and J lost 6 bases; unmatched junction nucleotides: 0. For the CDR3, the DNA is TGTGCCAGCAGCCAGACTAGCGGGAGCAATGAGCAGTTCTTC. Encoded protein: CASSQTSGSNEQFF.

The sample holds a few counts of this clonotype. The gene calls are TRBV19 and TRBJ2-3, with 8 bases aligning to TRBD2. The J segment lost 0 bases and the V segment lost 6 bases, leaving 11 bases of the junction unmatched. The V gene's germline CDR1 is LNHDA and CDR2 SQIVND (reference sequence). This CDR3 has 17 amino acids. This CDR3 reads CASRRSSGGSSTDTQYF. CDR3 sequence (DNA): TGTGCCAGTAGGCGGTCCAGCGGGGGAAGTAGCACAGATACGCAGTATTTT.

This clonotype was detected ten times or more. The chain recombines TRBV12-3 or TRBV12-4 with TRBJ1-1, with D maybe TRBD1 (5 bases). This CDR3 contains 16 residues. V shed 6 bases and J shed 1 base, with 18 bases lying between them. In nucleotides, the CDR3 is TGTGCCAGCAGCTTTCTTATCGGGACGGAGAACACTGAAGCTTTCTTT. The encoded protein is CASSFLIGTENTEAFF.

The V gene is TRBV24-1, the J gene TRBJ2-6; TRBD1 matches 10 bases. CDR3 length equals 21 residues. J was trimmed by 2 bases and V by 2 bases; bases with no gene match: 14. Germline loops: CDR1 KGHDR, CDR2 SFDVKD. CDR3 loop: CATSDYTGTGVGDAGANVLTF. CDR3 DNA sequence: TGTGCCACCAGTGATTATACCGGGACAGGGGTAGGCGATGCTGGGGCCAACGTCCTGACTTTC.

The chain joins TRBV19 to TRBJ2-5; maybe TRBD2 (5 bases). Per germline, CDR1 LNHDA and CDR2 SQIVND (reference sequence). The CDR3 has 14 amino acids. The V end lost 4 bases, the J end lost 4 bases, and 13 bases lay between the germline ends. For the CDR3, the DNA is TGTGCCAGTAGTACGGAGTCCCGGGGAGAGACCCAGTACTTC. It translates to CASSTESRGETQYF.

This clonotype has ten or more counts. This sequence joins TRBV2 and TRBJ2-1; D perhaps matches TRBD2 (5 bases). There are 15 residues in the CDR3. Germline CDR1 and CDR2: SNHLY and FYNNEI. V dropped 4 bases and J dropped 8 bases, with 18 bases sitting between them. The CDR3 sequence: CASSGTWMTGDEQFF. The CDR3 DNA reads TGTGCCAGCAGTGGGACTTGGATGACCGGCGATGAGCAGTTCTTC.

This clonotype was recorded many times. This chain uses TRBV6-1 with TRBJ1-2, with D hard to call. CDR1 MNHNS and CDR2 SASEGT come from the germline V gene. With 2 bases removed from V and 7 bases from J, the gap between germline ends came to 11 bases. The CDR3 totals 13 residues. This chain's CDR3 is CASSEIRTSGYTF. DNA for the CDR3: TGTGCCAGCAGTGAAATCCGTACCAGTGGCTACACCTTC.

CDR3 sequence reads: CASSYGGGTSYEQYF. As DNA, the CDR3 is TGCGCCAGCAGCTACGGAGGGGGGACCTCCTACGAGCAGTACTTC. The chain employs TRBV5-1 and TRBJ2-7, with D possibly being TRBD1 or TRBD2 (6 bases each). Germline V lookup: CDR1 SGHRS, CDR2 YFSETQ. The CDR3 spans 15 residues. The V end was cut by 3 bases, the J end by 0 bases, with 13 bases between.